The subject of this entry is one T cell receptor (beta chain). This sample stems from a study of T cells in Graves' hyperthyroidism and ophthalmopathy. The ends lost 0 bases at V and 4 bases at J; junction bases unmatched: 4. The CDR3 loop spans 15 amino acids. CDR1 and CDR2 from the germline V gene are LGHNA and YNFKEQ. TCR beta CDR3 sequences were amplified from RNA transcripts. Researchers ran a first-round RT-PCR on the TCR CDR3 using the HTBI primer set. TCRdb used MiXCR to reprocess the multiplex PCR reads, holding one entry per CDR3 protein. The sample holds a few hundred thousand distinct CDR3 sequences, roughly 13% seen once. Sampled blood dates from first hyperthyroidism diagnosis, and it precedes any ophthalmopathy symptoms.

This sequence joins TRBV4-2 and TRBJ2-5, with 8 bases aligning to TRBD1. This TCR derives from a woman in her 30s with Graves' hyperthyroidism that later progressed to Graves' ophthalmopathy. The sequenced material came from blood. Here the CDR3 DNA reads TGTGCCAGCAGCCAAGACAGGGGGCCCCCAGAGACCCAGTACTTC. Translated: CASSQDRGPPETQYF.